This T cell receptor (beta chain) appears in the sequencing data of a study of T cell clones after liver transplantation. Study overall: TCRbeta sequencing after a pre-transplant mixed lymphocyte reaction identified graft-donor-reactive clones, later tracked in post-transplant blood.

This clone was seen a handful of times. Its cognate antigen is unknown. Study-level points and caveats: Donor-reactive sequences fell more than third party-reactive ones, suggesting partial deletion. A significant post-transplant drop in circulating graft-donor-reactive CD4 TCRbeta sequences occurred in most of the 8 subjects.

V gave up 6 bases and J gave up 3 bases; unmatched junction bases: 5. Germline V gene lookup returns CDR1 SQVTM and CDR2 ANQGSEA. This CDR3 contains 14 residues. TCRdb's table, derived via immunoSEQ multiplex PCR, lists solely in-frame clones and lacks some. The sample records about 100,000 clones, around 83% being singletons. The sequence was obtained from a human donor who received a liver transplant. The sequences come from CD4+ T cells from blood, collected before liver transplant. The genes are TRBV29-1 and TRBJ2-7; 13 bases are a match to TRBD2. CDR3 in DNA: TGCAGCGTCTCGGGACTAGCGGGACGCTACGAGCAGTACTTC. Its translation is CSVSGLAGRYEQYF.